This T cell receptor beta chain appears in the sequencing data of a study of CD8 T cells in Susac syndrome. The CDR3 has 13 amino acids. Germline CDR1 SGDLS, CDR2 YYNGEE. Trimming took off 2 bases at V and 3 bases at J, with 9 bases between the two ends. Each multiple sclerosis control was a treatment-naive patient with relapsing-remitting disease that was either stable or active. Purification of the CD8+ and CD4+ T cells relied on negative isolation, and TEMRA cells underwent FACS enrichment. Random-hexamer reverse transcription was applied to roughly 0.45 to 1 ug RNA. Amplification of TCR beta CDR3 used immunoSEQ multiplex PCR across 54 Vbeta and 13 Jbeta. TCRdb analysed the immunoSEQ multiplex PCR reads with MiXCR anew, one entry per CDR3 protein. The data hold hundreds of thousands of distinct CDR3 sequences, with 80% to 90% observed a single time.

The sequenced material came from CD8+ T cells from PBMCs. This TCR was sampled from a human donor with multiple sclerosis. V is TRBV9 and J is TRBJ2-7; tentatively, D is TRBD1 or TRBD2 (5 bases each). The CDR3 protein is CASSVRDGYEQYF. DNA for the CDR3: TGTGCCAGCAGCGTCCGGGACGGCTACGAGCAGTACTTC.